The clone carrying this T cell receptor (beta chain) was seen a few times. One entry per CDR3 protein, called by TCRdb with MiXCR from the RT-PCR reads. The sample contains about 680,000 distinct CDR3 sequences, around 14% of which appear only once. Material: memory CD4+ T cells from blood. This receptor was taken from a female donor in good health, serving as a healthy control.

The DNA for the CDR3 is TGCGCCAGCAGCTCCCGGGCCGGAATTGGGGAGACCCAGTACTTC. Translating it yields CASSSRAGIGETQYF. J is TRBJ2-5 and V is TRBV5-1; D is unresolved. Germline lookup yields CDR1 SGHRS and CDR2 YFSETQ. This CDR3 is 15 amino acids long. Trimming cost V 3 bases and J 5 bases, with 17 bases left between them.